The 2 T cell receptor beta chains below come from one sample, sequenced in a study of T cell clones after liver transplantation. Sequencing was performed with immunoSEQ multiplex PCR; in TCRdb, only in-frame clones are kept and a portion is missing. The sample lists 70,000 or so clones, around 92% seen once, with 0.98% in the top ten. The sample in question was CD4+ T cells from blood, obtained less than 28 months after liver transplant. Every receptor here comes from a human patient who received a liver transplant. These T cells may partly come from the graft donor.

This clone was seen only a few times. The J gene is TRBJ1-4, the V gene TRBV28, with no clear D. Germline lookup yields CDR1 MDHEN and CDR2 SYDVKM. This CDR3 is 15 amino acids long. Trimming pared 3 bases from V and 8 bases from J, leaving 16 bases between. The CDR3 DNA sequence: TGTGCCAGCAGTTTCGCGGGCCTAACGGGGGAAAAACTGTTTTTT. Encoded protein: CASSFAGLTGEKLFF. Combining the CDR3 with reference TRBV28 and TRBJ1-4 gives the whole variable domain DVKVTQSSRYLVKRTGEKVFLECVQDMDHENMFWYRQDPGLGLRLIYFSYDVKMKEKGDIPEGYSVSREKKERFSLILESASTNQTSMYLCASSFAGLTGEKLFFGSGTQLSVL.

The chain couples TRBV18 to TRBJ1-1; D may be TRBD1 (6 bases). V was pared by 3 bases and J by 0 bases, with 20 bases between. This CDR3 is 18 amino acids long. Germline V gene lookup returns CDR1 KGHSH and CDR2 LQKENI. The CDR3, as DNA: TGTGCCAGCTCACCGAAAAAAGCGGACAGTATAATGAACACTGAAGCTTTCTTT. This codes for CASSPKKADSIMNTEAFF.